This TCR beta chain was identified during a study of CD8 T cells in ankylosing spondylitis. J lost 4 bases, V lost 5 bases, and 4 bases had no gene match. This CDR3 is 15 amino acids long. Germline assignment: CDR1 SEHNR and CDR2 FQNEAQ (reference sequence). TCRdb analysed the 5' RACE reads with MiXCR anew, one entry per CDR3 protein. The sample lists some 300,000 distinct CDR3 sequences; more than 20% were seen once. The chain carries TRBV7-9 and TRBJ2-1; 11 bases are shared with TRBD2. This TCR was sampled from a female donor with ankylosing spondylitis or in good health (not recorded which). Source material: blood, either unsorted or a sorted T cell fraction (not recorded which). In DNA, the CDR3 is TGTGCCAGCAGCCTTAGCGGGAGGGTTTACAATGAGCAGTTCTTC. This sequence encodes CASSLSGRVYNEQFF.